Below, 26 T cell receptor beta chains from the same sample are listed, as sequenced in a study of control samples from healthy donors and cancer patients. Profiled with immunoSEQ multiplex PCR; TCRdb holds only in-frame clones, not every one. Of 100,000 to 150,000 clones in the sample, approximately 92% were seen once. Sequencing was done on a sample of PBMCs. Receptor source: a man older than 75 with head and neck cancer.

The CDR3 region is CASSATGSRGGGGNSPLHF. CDR3 sequence (DNA): TGTGCCAGCAGCGCCACCGGGTCCAGGGGAGGTGGGGGTAATTCACCCCTCCACTTT. This chain links TRBV9 with TRBJ1-6, with D maybe TRBD1 (6 bases). Germline CDR1 SGDLS, CDR2 YYNGEE. Trimming stripped 3 bases from V and 6 bases from J, with 25 bases between. The CDR3 has 19 amino acids.

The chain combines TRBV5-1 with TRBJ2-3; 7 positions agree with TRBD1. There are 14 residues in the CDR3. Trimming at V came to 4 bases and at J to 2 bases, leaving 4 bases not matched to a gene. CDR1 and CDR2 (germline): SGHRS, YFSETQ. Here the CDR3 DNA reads TGCGCCAGCAGCCGGGACAGACTCACAGATACGCAGTATTTT. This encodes CASSRDRLTDTQYF.

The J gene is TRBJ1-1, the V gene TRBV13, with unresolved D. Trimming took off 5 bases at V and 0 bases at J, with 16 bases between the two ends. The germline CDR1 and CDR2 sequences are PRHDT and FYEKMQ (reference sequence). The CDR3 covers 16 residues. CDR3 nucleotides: TGTGCCAGCAGCCCGTACCGACGATTCATGAACACTGAAGCTTTCTTT. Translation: CASSPYRRFMNTEAFF. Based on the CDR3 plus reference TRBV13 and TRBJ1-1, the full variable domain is AAGVIQSPRHLIKEKRETATLKCYPIPRHDTVYWYQQGPGQDPQFLISFYEKMQSDKGSIPDRFSAQQFSDYHSELNMSSLELGDSALYFCASSPYRRFMNTEAFFGQGTRLTVV.

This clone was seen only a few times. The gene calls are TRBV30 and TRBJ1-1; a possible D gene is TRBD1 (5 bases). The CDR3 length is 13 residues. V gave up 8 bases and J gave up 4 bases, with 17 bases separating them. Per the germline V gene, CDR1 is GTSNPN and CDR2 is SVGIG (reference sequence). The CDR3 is CAGTGYAGTEAFF. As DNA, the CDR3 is TGTGCCGGGACGGGTTATGCGGGCACTGAAGCTTTCTTT.

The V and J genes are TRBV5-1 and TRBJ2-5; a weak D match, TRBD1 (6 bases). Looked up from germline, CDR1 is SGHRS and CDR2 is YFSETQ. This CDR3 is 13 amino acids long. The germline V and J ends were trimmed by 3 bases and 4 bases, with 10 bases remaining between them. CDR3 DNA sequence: TGCGCCAGCAGCTACAGGGCGGCAGAGACCCAGTACTTC. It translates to CASSYRAAETQYF.

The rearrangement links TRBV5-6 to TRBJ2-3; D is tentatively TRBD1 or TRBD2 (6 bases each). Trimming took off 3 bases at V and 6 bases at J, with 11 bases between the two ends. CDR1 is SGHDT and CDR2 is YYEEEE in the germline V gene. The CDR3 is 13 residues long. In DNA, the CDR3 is TGTGCCAGCAGCTCGACAGGAGGGGATACGCAGTATTTT. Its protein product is CASSSTGGDTQYF.

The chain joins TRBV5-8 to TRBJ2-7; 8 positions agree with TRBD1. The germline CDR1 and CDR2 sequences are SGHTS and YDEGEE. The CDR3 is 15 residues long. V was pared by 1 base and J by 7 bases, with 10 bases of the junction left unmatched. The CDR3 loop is CASSLRWQGAWEQYF. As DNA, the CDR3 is TGTGCCAGCAGCTTGAGGTGGCAGGGGGCGTGGGAGCAGTACTTC.

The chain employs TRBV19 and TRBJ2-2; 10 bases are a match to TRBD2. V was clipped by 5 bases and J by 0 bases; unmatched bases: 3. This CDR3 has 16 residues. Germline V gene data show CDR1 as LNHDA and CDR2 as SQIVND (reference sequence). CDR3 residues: CASSFLAGANTGELFF. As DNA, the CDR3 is TGTGCCAGTAGTTTCCTAGCGGGGGCGAACACCGGGGAGCTGTTTTTT.

For the CDR3, the DNA is TGTGCCAGTAGTATCAATTCCGCCAGGGAGGATGGCTACACCTTC. Encoded protein: CASSINSAREDGYTF. This chain connects TRBV19 to TRBJ1-2, with TRBD1 as a possible D gene (5 bases). With 3 bases removed from V and 6 bases from J, the gap between germline ends came to 17 bases. Per germline, CDR1 LNHDA and CDR2 SQIVND (reference sequence). The CDR3 loop spans 15 amino acids. Variable domain in full (rest from reference TRBV19 and TRBJ1-2): DGGITQSPKYLFRKEGQNVTLSCEQNLNHDAMYWYRQDPGQGLRLIYYSQIVNDFQKGDIAEGYSVSREKKESFPLTVTSAQKNPTAFYLCASSINSAREDGYTFGSGTRLTVV.

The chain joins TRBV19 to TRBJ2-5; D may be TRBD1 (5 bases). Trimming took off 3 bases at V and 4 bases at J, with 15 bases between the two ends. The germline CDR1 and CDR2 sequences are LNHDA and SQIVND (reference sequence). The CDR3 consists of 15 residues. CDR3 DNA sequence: TGTGCCAGTAGTATGGCGGACACACGGCCAGAGACCCAGTACTTC. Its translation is CASSMADTRPETQYF. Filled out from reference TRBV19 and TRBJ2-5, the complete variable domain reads DGGITQSPKYLFRKEGQNVTLSCEQNLNHDAMYWYRQDPGQGLRLIYYSQIVNDFQKGDIAEGYSVSREKKESFPLTVTSAQKNPTAFYLCASSMADTRPETQYFGPGTRLLVL.

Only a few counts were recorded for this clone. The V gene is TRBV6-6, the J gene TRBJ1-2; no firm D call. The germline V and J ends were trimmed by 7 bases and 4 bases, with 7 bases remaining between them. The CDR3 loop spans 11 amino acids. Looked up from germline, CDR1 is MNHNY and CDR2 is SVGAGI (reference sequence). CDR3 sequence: CASKGIYGYTF. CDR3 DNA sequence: TGTGCCAGCAAAGGGATCTATGGCTACACCTTC.

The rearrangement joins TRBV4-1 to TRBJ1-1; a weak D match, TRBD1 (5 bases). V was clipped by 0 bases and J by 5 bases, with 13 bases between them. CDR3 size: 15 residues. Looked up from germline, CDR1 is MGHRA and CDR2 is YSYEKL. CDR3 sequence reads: CASSQEEGVGTEAFF. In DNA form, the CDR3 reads TGCGCCAGCAGCCAAGAAGAAGGGGTCGGGACTGAAGCTTTCTTT.

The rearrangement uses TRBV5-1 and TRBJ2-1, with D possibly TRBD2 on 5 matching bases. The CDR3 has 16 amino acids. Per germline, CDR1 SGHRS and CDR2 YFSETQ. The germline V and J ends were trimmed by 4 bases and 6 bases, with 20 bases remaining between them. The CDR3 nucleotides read TGCGCCAGCAGCAAGATGGCCCCGGGGAGCACCAATGAGCAGTTCTTC. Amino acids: CASSKMAPGSTNEQFF.

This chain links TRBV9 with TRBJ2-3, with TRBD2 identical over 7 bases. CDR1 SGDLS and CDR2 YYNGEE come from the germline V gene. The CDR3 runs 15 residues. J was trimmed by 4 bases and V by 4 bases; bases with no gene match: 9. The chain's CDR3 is CASSPWGGRSDTQYF. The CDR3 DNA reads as TGTGCCAGCAGCCCGTGGGGAGGGCGGTCAGATACGCAGTATTTT.

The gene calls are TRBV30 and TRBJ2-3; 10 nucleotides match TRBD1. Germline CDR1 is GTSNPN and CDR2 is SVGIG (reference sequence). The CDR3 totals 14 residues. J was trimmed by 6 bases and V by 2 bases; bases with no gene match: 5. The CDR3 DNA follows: TGTGCCTGGAGTCCCCGGACAGGGGGGGATACGCAGTATTTT. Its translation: CAWSPRTGGDTQYF.

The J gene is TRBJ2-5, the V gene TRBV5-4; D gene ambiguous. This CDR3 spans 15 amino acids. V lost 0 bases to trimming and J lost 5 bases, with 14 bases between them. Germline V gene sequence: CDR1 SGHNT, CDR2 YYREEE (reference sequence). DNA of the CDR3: TGTGCCAGCAGCTTGGCCAAGACCGACGCCGAGACCCAGTACTTC. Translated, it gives CASSLAKTDAETQYF.

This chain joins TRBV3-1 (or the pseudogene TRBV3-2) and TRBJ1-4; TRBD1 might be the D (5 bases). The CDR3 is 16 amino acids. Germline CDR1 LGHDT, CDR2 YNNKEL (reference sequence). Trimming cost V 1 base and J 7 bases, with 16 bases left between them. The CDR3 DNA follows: TGTGCCAGCAGCCAAGGTTTACAGGCCGGTGGTGAAAAACTGTTTTTT. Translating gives CASSQGLQAGGEKLFF.

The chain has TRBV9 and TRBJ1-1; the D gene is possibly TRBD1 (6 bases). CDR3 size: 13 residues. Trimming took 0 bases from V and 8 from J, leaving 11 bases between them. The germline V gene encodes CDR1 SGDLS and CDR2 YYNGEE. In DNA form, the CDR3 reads TGTGCCAGCAGCGTAGTGTTGGGGACAGAAGCTTTCTTT. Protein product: CASSVVLGTEAFF.

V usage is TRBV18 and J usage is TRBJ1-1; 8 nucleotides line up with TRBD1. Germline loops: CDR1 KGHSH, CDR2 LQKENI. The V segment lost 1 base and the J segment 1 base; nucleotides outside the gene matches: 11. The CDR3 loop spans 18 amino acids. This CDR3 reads CASSPQPGTGTGNTEAFF. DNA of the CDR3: TGTGCCAGCTCACCACAACCGGGTACCGGGACAGGGAACACTGAAGCTTTCTTT. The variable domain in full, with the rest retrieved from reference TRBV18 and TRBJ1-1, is NAGVMQNPRHLVRRRGQEARLRCSPMKGHSHVYWYRQLPEEGLKFMVYLQKENIIDESGMPKERFSAEFPKEGPSILRIQQVVRGDSAAYFCASSPQPGTGTGNTEAFFGQGTRLTVV.

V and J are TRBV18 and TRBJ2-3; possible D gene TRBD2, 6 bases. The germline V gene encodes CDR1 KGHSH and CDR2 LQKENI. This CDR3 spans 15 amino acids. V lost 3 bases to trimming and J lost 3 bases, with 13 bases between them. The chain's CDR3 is CASSPSGLATDTQYF. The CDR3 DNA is TGTGCCAGCTCACCGAGTGGGCTAGCGACAGATACGCAGTATTTT. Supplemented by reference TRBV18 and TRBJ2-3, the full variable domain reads NAGVMQNPRHLVRRRGQEARLRCSPMKGHSHVYWYRQLPEEGLKFMVYLQKENIIDESGMPKERFSAEFPKEGPSILRIQQVVRGDSAAYFCASSPSGLATDTQYFGPGTRLTVL.

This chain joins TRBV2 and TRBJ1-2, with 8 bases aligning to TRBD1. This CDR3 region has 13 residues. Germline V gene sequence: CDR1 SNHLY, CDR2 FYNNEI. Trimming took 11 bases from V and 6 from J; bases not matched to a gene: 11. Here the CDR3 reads CAGTPDRENGYTF. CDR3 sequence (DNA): TGTGCCGGGACACCGGACAGGGAAAATGGCTACACCTTC. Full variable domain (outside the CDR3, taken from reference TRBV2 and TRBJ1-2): EPEVTQTPSHQVTQMGQEVILRCVPISNHLYFYWYRQILGQKVEFLVSFYNNEISEKSEIFDDQFSVERPDGSNFTLKIRSTKLEDSAMYFCAGTPDRENGYTFGSGTRLTVV.

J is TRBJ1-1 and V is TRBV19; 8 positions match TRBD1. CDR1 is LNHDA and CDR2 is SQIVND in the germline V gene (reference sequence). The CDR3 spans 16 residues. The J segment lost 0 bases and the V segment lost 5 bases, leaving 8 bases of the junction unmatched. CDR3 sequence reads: CASSGSATGVNTEAFF. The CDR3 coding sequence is TGTGCCAGTAGTGGATCTGCGACAGGGGTGAACACTGAAGCTTTCTTT.

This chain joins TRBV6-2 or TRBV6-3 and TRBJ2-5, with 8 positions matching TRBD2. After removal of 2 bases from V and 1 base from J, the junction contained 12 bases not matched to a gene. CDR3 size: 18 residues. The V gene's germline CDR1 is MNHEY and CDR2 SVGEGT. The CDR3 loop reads CASSYPGRRSGSQETQYF. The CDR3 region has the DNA TGTGCCAGCAGTTACCCCGGCCGACGAAGCGGGAGCCAAGAGACCCAGTACTTC.

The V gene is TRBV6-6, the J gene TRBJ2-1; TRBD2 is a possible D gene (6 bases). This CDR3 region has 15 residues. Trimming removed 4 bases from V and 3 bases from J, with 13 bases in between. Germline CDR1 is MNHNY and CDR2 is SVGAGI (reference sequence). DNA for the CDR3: TGTGCCAGCAGTTGGCCGGAGGGACGCTACAATGAGCAGTTCTTC. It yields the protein CASSWPEGRYNEQFF.

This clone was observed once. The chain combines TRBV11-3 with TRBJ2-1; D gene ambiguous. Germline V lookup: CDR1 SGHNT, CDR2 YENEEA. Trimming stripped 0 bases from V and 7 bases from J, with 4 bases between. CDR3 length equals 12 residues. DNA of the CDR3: TGTGCCAGCAGCTTAGATCCAAATGAGCAGTTCTTC. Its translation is CASSLDPNEQFF.

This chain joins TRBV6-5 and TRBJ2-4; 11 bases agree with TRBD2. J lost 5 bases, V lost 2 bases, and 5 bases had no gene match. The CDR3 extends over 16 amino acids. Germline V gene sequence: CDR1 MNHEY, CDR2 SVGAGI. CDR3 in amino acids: CASSYRLAGGQNIQYF. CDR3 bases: TGTGCCAGCAGTTACAGGCTAGCGGGAGGACAAAACATTCAGTACTTC.